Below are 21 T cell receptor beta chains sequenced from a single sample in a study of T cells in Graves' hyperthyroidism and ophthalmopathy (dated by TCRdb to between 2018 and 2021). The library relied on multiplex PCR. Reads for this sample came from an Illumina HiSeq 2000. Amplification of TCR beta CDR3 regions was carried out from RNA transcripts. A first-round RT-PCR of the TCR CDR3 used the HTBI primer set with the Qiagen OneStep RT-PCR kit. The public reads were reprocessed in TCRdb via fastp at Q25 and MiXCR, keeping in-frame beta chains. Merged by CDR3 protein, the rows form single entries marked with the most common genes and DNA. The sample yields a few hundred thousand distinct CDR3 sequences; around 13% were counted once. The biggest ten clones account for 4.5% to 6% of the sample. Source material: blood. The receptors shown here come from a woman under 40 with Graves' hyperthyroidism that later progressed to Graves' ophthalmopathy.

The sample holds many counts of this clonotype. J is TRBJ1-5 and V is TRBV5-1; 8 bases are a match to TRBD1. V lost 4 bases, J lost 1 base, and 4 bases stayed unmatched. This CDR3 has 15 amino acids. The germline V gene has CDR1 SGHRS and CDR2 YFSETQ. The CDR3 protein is CASSLTGESNQPQHF. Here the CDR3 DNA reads TGCGCCAGCAGCCTGACAGGGGAAAGCAATCAGCCCCAGCATTTT.

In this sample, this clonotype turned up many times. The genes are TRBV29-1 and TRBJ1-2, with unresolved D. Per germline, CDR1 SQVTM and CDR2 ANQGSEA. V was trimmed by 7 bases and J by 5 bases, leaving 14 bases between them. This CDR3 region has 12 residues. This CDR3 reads CSARTDLYGYTF. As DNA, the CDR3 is TGCAGCGCCCGGACTGATTTGTATGGCTACACCTTC. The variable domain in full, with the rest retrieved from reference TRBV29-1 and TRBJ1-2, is SAVISQKPSRDICQRGTSLTIQCQVDSQVTMMFWYRQQPGQSLTLIATANQGSEATYESGFVIDKFPISRPNLTFSTLTVSNMSPEDSSIYLCSARTDLYGYTFGSGTRLTVV.

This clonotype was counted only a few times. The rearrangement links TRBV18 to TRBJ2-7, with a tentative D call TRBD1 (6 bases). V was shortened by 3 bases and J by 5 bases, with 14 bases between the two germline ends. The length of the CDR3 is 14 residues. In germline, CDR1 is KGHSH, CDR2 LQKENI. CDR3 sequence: CASSPTIQGDEQYF. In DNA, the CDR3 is TGTGCCAGCTCACCCACGATACAGGGTGACGAGCAGTACTTC.

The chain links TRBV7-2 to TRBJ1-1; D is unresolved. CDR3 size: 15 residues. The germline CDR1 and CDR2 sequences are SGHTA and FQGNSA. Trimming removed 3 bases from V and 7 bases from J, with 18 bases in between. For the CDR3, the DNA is TGTGCCAGCAGCTTTTTTTCTTTGCAGGAGGGTGAAGCTTTCTTT. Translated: CASSFFSLQEGEAFF.

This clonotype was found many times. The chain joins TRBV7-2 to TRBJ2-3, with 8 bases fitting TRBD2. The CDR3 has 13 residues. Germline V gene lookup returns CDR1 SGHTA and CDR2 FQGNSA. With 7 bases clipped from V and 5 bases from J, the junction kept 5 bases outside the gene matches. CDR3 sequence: CASKIAGIDTQYF. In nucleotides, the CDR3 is TGTGCCAGCAAGATAGCGGGAATAGATACGCAGTATTTT.

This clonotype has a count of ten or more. This CDR3 reads CASSLGGQAETQYF. In DNA, the CDR3 is TGTGCCAGCAGCTTAGGGGGACAAGCAGAGACCCAGTACTTC. The chain carries TRBV11-3 and TRBJ2-5, with D possibly being TRBD1 (6 bases). V lost 1 base and J lost 4, with 10 bases in between. Germline V lookup: CDR1 SGHNT, CDR2 YENEEA. The CDR3 is 14 residues long.

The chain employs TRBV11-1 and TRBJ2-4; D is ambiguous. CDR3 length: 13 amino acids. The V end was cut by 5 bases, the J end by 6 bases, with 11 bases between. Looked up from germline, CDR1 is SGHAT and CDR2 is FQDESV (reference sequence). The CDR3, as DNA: TGTGCCAGCAGCGCGTCGACGAGAAACATTCAGTACTTC. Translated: CASSASTRNIQYF.

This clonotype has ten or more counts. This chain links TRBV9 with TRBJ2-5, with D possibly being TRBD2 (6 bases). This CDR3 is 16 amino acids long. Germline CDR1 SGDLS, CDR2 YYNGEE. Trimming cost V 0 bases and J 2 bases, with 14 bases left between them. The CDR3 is CASSVDIAANQETQYF. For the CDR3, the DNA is TGTGCCAGCAGCGTAGATATAGCGGCGAATCAAGAGACCCAGTACTTC.

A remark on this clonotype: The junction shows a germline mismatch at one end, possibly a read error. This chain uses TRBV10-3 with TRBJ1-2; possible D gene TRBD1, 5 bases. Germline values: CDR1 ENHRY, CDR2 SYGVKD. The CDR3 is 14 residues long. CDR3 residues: CAIPDTGSRDGYAF. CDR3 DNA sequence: TGTGCCATCCCCGACACCGGGTCCAGGGATGGCTACGCCTTC.

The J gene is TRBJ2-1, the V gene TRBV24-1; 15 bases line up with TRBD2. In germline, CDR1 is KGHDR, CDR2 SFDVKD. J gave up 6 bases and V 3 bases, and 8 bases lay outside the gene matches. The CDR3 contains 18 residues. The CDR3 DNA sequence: TGTGCCACCAGTGATCCGGGACTAGCGGGAGGTAAAATCAATGAGCAGTTCTTC. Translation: CATSDPGLAGGKINEQFF.

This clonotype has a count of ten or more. The DNA of the CDR3 is TGTGCCACCAGTGATTCCCAGGGCGGTCGGAGCGAGCAGTACTTC. The encoded protein is CATSDSQGGRSEQYF. The chain has TRBV24-1 and TRBJ2-7; maybe TRBD1 (5 bases). This CDR3 is built from 15 residues. Germline-derived CDR1 and CDR2 are KGHDR and SFDVKD. Trimming removed 2 bases at V and 6 bases at J, with 16 bases between.

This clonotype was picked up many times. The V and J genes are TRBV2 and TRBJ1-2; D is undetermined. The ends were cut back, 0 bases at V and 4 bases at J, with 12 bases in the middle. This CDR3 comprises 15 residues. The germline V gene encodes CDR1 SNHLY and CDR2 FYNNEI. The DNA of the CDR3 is TGTGCCAGCAGTGAAGCAGGCCCTTTCTCCTATGGCTACACCTTC. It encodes CASSEAGPFSYGYTF.

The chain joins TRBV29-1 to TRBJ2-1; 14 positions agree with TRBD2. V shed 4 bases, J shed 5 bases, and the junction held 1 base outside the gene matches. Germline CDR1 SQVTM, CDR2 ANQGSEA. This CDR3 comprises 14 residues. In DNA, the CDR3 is TGCAGCGTTGTGACTAGCGGGAGGGACAATGAGCAGTTCTTC. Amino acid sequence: CSVVTSGRDNEQFF.

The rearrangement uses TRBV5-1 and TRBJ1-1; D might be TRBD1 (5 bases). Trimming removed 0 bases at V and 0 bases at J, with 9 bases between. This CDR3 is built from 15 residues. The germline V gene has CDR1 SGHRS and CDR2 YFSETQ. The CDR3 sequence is CASSLDGAMNTEAFF. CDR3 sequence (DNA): TGCGCCAGCAGCTTGGATGGGGCTATGAACACTGAAGCTTTCTTT.

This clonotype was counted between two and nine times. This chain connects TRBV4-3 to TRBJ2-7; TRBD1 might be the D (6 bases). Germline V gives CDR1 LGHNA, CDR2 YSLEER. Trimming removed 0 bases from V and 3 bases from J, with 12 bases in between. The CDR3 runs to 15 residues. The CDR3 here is CASSQDYRVVYEQYF. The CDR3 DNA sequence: TGCGCCAGCAGCCAAGATTACAGGGTGGTCTACGAGCAGTACTTC.

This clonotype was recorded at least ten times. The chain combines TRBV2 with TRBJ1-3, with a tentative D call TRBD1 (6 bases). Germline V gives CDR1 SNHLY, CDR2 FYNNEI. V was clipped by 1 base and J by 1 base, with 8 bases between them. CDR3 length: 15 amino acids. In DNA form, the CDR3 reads TGTGCCAGCAGTGAAGTACAGGGATCTGGAAACACCATATATTTT. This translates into CASSEVQGSGNTIYF.

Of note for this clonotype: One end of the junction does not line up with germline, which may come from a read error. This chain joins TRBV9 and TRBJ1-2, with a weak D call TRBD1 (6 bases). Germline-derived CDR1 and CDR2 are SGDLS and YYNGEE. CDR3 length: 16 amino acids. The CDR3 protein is CASSPDGGALRYSYTF. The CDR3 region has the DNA TGTGCCAGCAGCCCAGACGGGGGGGCCCTCCGCTATAGCTACACCTTC.

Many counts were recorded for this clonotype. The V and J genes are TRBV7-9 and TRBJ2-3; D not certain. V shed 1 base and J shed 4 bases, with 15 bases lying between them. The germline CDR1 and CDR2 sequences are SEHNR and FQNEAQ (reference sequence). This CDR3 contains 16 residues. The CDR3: CASSLGNSLSPDTQYF. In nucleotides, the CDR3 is TGTGCCAGCAGCTTAGGAAACTCCTTGTCCCCAGATACGCAGTATTTT.

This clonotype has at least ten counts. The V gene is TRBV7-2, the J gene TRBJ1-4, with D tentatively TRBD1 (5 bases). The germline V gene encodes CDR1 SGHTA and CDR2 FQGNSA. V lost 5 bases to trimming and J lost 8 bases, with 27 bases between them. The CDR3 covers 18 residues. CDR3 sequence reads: CASSLHGTAAQFYEKLFF. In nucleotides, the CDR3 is TGTGCCAGCAGCCTCCACGGGACTGCCGCCCAATTTTACGAAAAACTGTTTTTT.

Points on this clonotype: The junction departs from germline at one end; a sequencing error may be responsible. The CDR3 here is CASSRRTSLDTEASF. The DNA for the CDR3 is TGCGCCAGCAGCCGAAGGACTTCATTGGACACTGAAGCTTCCTTC. The chain is built from TRBV4-3 and TRBJ1-1; a weak D match, TRBD1 (5 bases). CDR3 length: 15 amino acids. Germline CDR1 reads LGHNA; CDR2 reads YSLEER.

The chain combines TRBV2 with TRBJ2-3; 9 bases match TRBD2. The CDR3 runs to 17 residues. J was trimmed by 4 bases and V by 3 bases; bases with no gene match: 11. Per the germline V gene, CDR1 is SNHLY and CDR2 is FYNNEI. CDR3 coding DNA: TGTGCCAGCAGTGACCTGATGACTAGCGGAGGGGCAGATACGCAGTATTTT. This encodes CASSDLMTSGGADTQYF.